These 8 T cell receptor beta chains came from one sample sequenced in a study of OX40 agonist ivuxolimab in advanced cancers. Repertoires were generated with immunoSEQ multiplex PCR, while TCRdb's copy carries only in-frame clones and drops some. The sample lists 30,000 to 35,000 clones; about 82% were seen once. Sequenced material: CD4+ or CD8+ T cells sorted from blood, taken in a trial of the OX40 agonist ivuxolimab. These receptors all come from an adult with an advanced solid tumor such as melanoma, head and neck, liver or kidney cancer.

This clone has a handful of counts. The rearrangement joins TRBV6-4 to TRBJ2-2, with D unresolved. CDR1 MRHNA and CDR2 SNTAGT come from the germline V gene. V was shortened by 4 bases and J by 0 bases, with 3 bases between the two germline ends. There are 13 residues in the CDR3. In DNA form, the CDR3 reads TGTGCCAGCAGTGGATCGAACACCGGGGAGCTGTTTTTT. It codes for CASSGSNTGELFF.

Written as DNA, the CDR3 is TGCGCCAGCAGCCAAGATTTGGCAGGGGGCCGGTATGGCTACACCTTC. It codes for CASSQDLAGGRYGYTF. V and J are TRBV4-3 and TRBJ1-2; TRBD1 aligns across 8 bases. CDR3 length: 16 residues. Losses at the gene ends were 0 bases for V and 5 bases for J; bases not matched to a gene: 8. Germline assignment: CDR1 LGHNA and CDR2 YSLEER.

The V gene is TRBV4-1, the J gene TRBJ1-4; the D is unclear. The CDR3 sequence is 15 residues long. Trimming shortened V by 0 bases and J by 3 bases, and 8 bases separated the two germline ends. Germline lookup yields CDR1 MGHRA and CDR2 YSYEKL. CDR3 bases: TGCGCCAGCAGCCAAGAACCTGGGTCTAATGAAAAACTGTTTTTT. Translated, it gives CASSQEPGSNEKLFF.

The rearrangement links TRBV9 to TRBJ2-7; a possible D gene is TRBD2 (5 bases). With 3 bases removed from V and 5 bases from J, the gap between germline ends came to 15 bases. CDR3 length: 14 amino acids. Per the germline V gene, CDR1 is SGDLS and CDR2 is YYNGEE. CDR3 protein: CASSAEGLADEQYF. For the CDR3, the DNA is TGTGCCAGCAGCGCAGAGGGTCTGGCGGACGAGCAGTACTTC. Using reference TRBV9 and TRBJ2-7 for the parts outside the CDR3, the full variable domain is DSGVTQTPKHLITATGQRVTLRCSPRSGDLSVYWYQQSLDQGLQFLIQYYNGEERAKGNILERFSAQQFPDLHSELNLSSLELGDSALYFCASSAEGLADEQYFGPGTRLTVT.

The chain uses TRBV4-2 and TRBJ1-1; 8 nucleotides align to TRBD1. The CDR3 has 15 amino acids. V was clipped by 2 bases and J by 3 bases; unmatched bases: 5. From germline, CDR1 is LGHNA and CDR2 YNFKEQ. CDR3 region: CASSQFDRGDTEAFF. Here the CDR3 DNA reads TGTGCCAGCAGCCAATTTGACAGGGGTGACACTGAAGCTTTCTTT.

The V call is TRBV7-2, the J call TRBJ2-3, with unresolved D. The CDR3 spans 14 residues. The germline V gene encodes CDR1 SGHTA and CDR2 FQGNSA. V was trimmed by 5 bases and J by 1 base, leaving 10 bases between them. DNA for the CDR3: TGTGCCAGCAGCCTAGTACTGGGCACAGATACGCAGTATTTT. Amino acid sequence: CASSLVLGTDTQYF. Based on the CDR3 plus reference TRBV7-2 and TRBJ2-3, the full variable domain is GAGVSQSPSNKVTEKGKDVELRCDPISGHTALYWYRQSLGQGLEFLIYFQGNSAPDKSGLPSDRFSAERTGGSVSTLTIQRTQQEDSAVYLCASSLVLGTDTQYFGPGTRLTVL.

The rearrangement uses TRBV15 and TRBJ2-7; D is ambiguous. Trimming took off 0 bases at V and 7 bases at J, with 7 bases between the two ends. The CDR3 consists of 12 residues. Germline V lookup: CDR1 LNHNV, CDR2 YYDKDF (reference sequence). CDR3: CATSREGWEQYF. CDR3 coding DNA: TGTGCCACCAGCAGAGAGGGCTGGGAGCAGTACTTC.

The gene calls are TRBV5-6 and TRBJ2-7, with 11 bases fitting TRBD1. V lost 4 bases and J lost 5; bases outside the gene matches: 8. CDR3 size: 15 residues. Germline V CDR1 and CDR2: SGHDT, YYEEEE. CDR3 nucleotide sequence: TGTGCCAGCAGCCCCGGGACAGGGGGGGACCACGAGCAGTACTTC. This gives the protein CASSPGTGGDHEQYF.